This T cell receptor (beta chain) was sequenced for a study of T cells in Graves' hyperthyroidism and ophthalmopathy. Whole-study context: Peripheral blood samples were taken at initial diagnosis, prior to any treatment.

This clonotype has a count of ten or more. The CDR3 has 13 residues. The V gene's germline CDR1 is SGHTA and CDR2 FQGNSA. Trimming took off 10 bases at V and 0 bases at J, with 12 bases between the two ends. Each patient was aged 18 to 65 and had newly diagnosed hyperthyroidism of under 2 months' duration. Diagnoses used clinical symptoms, serum thyroxine and TRAb, thyroid ultrasound and orbital computed tomography. Extraction of PBMCs used about 9.2 ml of fresh peripheral blood. Authors of the study amplified TCR beta CDR3 regions from RNA transcripts. Researchers ran a first-round RT-PCR on the TCR CDR3 using the HTBI primer set. TCRdb re-analysed the multiplex PCR reads in MiXCR, keeping a single row per CDR3 protein. The table lists around 300,000 distinct CDR3 sequences, roughly 13% of them singletons, with approximately 23% in the top ten.

The V gene is TRBV7-2, the J gene TRBJ1-1, with D unresolved. The material sequenced was blood. The receptor comes from a woman aged 30 to 39 with Graves' hyperthyroidism. CDR3 sequence reads: CATGVYMNTEAFF. The CDR3 DNA sequence: TGTGCCACCGGGGTTTACATGAACACTGAAGCTTTCTTT.